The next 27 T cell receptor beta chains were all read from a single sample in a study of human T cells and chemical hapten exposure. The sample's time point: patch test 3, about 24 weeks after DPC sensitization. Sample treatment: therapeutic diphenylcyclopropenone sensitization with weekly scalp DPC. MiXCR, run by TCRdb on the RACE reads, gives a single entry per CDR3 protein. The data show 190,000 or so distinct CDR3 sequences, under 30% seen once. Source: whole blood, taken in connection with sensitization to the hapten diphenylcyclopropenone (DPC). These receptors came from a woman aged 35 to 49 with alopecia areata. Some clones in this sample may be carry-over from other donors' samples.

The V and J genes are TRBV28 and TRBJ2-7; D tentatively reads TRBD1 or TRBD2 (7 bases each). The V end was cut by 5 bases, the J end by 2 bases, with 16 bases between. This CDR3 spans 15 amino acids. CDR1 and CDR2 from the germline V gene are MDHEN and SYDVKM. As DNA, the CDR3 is TGTGCCAGCAGTCAGGGGGGGGGGTCCCCCTACGAGCAGTACTTC. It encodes CASSQGGGSPYEQYF. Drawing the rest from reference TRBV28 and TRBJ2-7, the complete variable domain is DVKVTQSSRYLVKRTGEKVFLECVQDMDHENMFWYRQDPGLGLRLIYFSYDVKMKEKGDIPEGYSVSREKKERFSLILESASTNQTSMYLCASSQGGGSPYEQYFGPGTRLTVT.

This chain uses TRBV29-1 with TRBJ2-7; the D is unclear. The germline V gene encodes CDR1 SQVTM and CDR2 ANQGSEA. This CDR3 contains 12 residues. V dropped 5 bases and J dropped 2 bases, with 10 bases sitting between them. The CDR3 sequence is CSVSAGPYEQYF. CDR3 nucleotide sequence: TGCAGCGTTTCGGCAGGACCCTACGAGCAGTACTTC.

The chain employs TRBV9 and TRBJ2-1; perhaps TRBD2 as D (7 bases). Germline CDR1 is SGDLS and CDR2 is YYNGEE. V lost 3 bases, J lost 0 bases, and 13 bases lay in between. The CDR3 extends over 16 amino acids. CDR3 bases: TGTGCCAGCAGCGCCGCCGGGGGGCCCTCCTACAATGAGCAGTTCTTC. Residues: CASSAAGGPSYNEQFF.

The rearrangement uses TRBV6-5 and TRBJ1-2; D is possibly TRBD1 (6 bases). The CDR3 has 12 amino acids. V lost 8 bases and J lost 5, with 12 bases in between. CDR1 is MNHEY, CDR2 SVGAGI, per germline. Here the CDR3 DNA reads TGTGCCAGCCAACAGGGAGAGTATGGCTACACCTTC. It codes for CASQQGEYGYTF.

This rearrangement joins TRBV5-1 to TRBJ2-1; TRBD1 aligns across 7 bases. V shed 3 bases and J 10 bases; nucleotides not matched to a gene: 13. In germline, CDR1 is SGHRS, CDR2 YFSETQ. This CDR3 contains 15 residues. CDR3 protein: CASSSRDSGIREQFF. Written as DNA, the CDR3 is TGCGCCAGCAGCTCCCGGGACAGTGGGATCCGAGAGCAGTTCTTC.

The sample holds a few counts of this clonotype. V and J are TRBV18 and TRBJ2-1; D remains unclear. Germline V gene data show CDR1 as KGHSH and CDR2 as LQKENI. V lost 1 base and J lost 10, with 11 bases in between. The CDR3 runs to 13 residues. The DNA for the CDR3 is TGTGCCAGCTCACCACGTACCCGGCTAGAGCAGTTCTTC. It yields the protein CASSPRTRLEQFF. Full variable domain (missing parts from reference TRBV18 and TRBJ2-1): NAGVMQNPRHLVRRRGQEARLRCSPMKGHSHVYWYRQLPEEGLKFMVYLQKENIIDESGMPKERFSAEFPKEGPSILRIQQVVRGDSAAYFCASSPRTRLEQFFGPGTRLTVL.

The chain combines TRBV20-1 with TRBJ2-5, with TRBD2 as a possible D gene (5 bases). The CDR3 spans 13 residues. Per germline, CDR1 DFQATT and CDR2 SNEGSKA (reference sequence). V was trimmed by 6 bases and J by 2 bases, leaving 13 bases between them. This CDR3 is CSAPLLVQETQYF. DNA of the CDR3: TGCAGTGCACCCCTACTAGTTCAAGAGACCCAGTACTTC.

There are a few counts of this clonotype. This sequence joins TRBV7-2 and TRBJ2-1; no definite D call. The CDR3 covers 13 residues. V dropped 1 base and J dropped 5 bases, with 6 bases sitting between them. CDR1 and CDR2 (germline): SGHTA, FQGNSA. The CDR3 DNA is TGTGCCAGCAGCTTAGGGCCTAACAATGAGCAGTTCTTC. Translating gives CASSLGPNNEQFF.

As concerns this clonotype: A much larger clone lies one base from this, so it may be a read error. CDR3 DNA: TGTGCCAGCAGCTTAGCAGCGACAGGGAGAAGAGAGCAGGACTTC. It specifies CASSLAATGRREQDF. The V gene is TRBV7-2, the J gene TRBJ2-7, with 7 positions matching TRBD1. The CDR3 totals 15 residues. Germline V gives CDR1 SGHTA, CDR2 FQGNSA.

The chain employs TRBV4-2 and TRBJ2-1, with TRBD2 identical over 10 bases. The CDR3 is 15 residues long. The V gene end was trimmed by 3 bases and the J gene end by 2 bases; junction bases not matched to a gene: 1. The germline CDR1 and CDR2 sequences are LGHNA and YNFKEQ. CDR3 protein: CASSHTSGTYNEQFF. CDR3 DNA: TGTGCCAGCAGCCACACTAGCGGGACCTACAATGAGCAGTTCTTC.

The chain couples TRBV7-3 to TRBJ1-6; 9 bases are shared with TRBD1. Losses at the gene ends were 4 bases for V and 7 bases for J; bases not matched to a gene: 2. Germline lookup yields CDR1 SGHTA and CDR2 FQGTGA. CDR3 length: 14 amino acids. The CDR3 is CASSSGTGNSPLHF. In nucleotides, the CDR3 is TGTGCCAGCAGCTCCGGGACAGGGAATTCACCCCTCCACTTT.

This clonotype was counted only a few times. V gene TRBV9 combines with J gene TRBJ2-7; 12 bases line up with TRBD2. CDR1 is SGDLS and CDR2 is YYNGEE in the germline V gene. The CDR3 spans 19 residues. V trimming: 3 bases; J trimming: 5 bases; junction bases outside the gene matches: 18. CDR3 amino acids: CASSASGTGRTSGIHEQYF. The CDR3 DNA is TGTGCCAGCAGCGCTTCCGGGACAGGTCGGACTAGCGGGATCCACGAGCAGTACTTC.

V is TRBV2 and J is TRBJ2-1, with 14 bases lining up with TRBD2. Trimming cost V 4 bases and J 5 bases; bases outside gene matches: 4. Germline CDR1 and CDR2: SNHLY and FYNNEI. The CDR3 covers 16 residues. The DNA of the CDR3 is TGTGCCAGCAGTGGAGGACTAGCGGGAGGACACAATGAGCAGTTCTTC. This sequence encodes CASSGGLAGGHNEQFF.

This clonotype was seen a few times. CDR3 DNA sequence: TGTGCCAGCAGTTATCGGACAGGGGATTCACCCCTCCACTTT. It specifies CASSYRTGDSPLHF. The V gene is TRBV6-5, the J gene TRBJ1-6, with 9 bases lining up with TRBD1. The length of the CDR3 is 14 residues. The ends lost 3 bases at V and 8 bases at J; junction bases unmatched: 2. Looked up from germline, CDR1 is MNHEY and CDR2 is SVGAGI.

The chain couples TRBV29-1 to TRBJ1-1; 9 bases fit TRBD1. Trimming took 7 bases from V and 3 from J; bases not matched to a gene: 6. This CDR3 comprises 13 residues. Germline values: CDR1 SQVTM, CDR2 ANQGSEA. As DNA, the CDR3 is TGCAGCGCCAGGACAGGGGTAGACACTGAAGCTTTCTTT. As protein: CSARTGVDTEAFF.

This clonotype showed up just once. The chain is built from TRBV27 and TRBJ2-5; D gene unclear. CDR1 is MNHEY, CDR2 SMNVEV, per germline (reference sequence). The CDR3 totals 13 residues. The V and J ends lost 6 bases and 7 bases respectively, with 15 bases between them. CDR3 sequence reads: CASSPKSEWTQYF. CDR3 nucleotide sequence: TGTGCCAGCAGCCCCAAGAGTGAGTGGACCCAGTACTTC.

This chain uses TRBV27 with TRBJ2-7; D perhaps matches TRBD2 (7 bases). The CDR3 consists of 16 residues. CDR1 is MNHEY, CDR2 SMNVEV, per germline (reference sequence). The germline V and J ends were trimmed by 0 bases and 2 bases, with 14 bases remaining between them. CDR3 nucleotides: TGTGCCAGCAGTTTATCGGGGGCTAGCGGACCCTACGAGCAGTACTTC. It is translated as CASSLSGASGPYEQYF.

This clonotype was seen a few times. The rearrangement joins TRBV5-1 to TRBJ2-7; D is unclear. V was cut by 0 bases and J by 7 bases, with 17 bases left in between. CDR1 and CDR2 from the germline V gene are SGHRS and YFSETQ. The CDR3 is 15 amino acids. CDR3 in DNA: TGCGCCAGCAGCTTGGATCCCCATGGGGTAGGGGAGCAGTACTTC. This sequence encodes CASSLDPHGVGEQYF.

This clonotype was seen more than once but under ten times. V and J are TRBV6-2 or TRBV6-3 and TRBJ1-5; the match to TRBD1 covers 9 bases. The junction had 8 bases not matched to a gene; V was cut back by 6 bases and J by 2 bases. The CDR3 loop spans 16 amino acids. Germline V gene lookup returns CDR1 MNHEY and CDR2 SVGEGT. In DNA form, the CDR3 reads TGTGCCAGCAGAACCCCGGACAGGGGTGGCAATCAGCCCCAGCATTTT. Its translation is CASRTPDRGGNQPQHF.

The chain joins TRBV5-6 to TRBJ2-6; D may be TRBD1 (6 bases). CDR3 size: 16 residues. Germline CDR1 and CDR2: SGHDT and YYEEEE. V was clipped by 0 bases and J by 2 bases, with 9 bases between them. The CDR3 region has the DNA TGTGCCAGCAGCTTGGCTGGGGGCGCTGGGGCCAACGTCCTGACTTTC. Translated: CASSLAGGAGANVLTF.

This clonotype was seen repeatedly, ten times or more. CDR3 nucleotides: TGTGCCAGCAGCCCTTCGTGGAGTCAAAGCTCCTACGAGCAGTACTTC. Translated, it gives CASSPSWSQSSYEQYF. The chain carries TRBV6-5 and TRBJ2-7, with unresolved D. Germline V gene lookup returns CDR1 MNHEY and CDR2 SVGAGI. V shed 6 bases and J shed 0 bases, with 18 bases lying between them. The CDR3 has 16 amino acids.

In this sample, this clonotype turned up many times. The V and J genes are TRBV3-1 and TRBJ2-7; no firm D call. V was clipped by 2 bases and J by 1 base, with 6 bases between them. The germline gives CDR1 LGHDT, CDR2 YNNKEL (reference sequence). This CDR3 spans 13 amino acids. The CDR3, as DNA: TGTGCCAGCAGCCAAAATCCGTCCTACGAGCAGTACTTC. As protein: CASSQNPSYEQYF.

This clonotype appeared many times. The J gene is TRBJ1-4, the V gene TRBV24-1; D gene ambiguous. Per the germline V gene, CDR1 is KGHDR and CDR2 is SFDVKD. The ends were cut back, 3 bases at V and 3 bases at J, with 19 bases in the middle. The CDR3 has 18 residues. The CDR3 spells CATSDTLNNGTANEKLFF. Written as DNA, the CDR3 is TGTGCCACCAGTGATACCCTTAATAACGGTACGGCTAATGAAAAACTGTTTTTT.

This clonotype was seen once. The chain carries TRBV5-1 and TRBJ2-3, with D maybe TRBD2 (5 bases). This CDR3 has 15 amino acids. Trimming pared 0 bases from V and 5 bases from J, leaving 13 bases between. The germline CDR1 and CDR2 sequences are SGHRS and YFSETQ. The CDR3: CASSLVGPGVDTQYF. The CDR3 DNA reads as TGCGCCAGCAGCTTGGTTGGTCCCGGGGTAGATACGCAGTATTTT.

This CDR3 reads CASSYTGTSGRREQFF. The CDR3 nucleotides read TGTGCCAGCAGTTACACCGGGACTAGCGGGAGGCGGGAGCAGTTCTTC. The chain is built from TRBV28 and TRBJ2-1; 15 bases fit TRBD2. The length of the CDR3 is 16 residues. The V gene's germline CDR1 is MDHEN and CDR2 SYDVKM. The V and J ends lost 4 bases and 10 bases, in that order; junction bases with no gene match: 8.

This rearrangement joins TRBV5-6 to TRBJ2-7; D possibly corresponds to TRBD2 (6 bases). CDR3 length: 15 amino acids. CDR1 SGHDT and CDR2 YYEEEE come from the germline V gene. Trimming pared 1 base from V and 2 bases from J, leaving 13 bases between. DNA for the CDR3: TGTGCCAGCAGCTTGATTGGGACTGCCACCTACGAGCAGTACTTC. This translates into CASSLIGTATYEQYF.

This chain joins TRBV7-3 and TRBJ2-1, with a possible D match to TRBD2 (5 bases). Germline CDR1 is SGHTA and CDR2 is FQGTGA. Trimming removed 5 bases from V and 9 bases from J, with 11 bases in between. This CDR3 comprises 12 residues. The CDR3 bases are TGTGCCAGCAGCCTGAGGGCGGGTGAGCAGTTCTTC. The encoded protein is CASSLRAGEQFF.